This TCR beta chain was retrieved from a study of tumor-infiltrating lymphocytes in localized non-small cell lung cancer. Whole-study results and caveats: Tumors had more T cell infiltration than uninvolved lung, per TCRbeta sequencing and CD3 counts. Different pieces of the same tissue went to different assays, confounding technical variation with intratumor heterogeneity. IM1 and IM2 tumors showed no difference in T-cell fraction. Tumor T-cell fraction was not associated with recurrence-free survival.

Concerning this clone itself: What it binds is not known.

The repertoire was sequenced with immunoSEQ multiplex PCR; TCRdb's copy has only in-frame clones and lacks some. This sample has roughly 9,900 clones, with 70% to 75% found just once. The germline CDR1 and CDR2 sequences are MNHNS and SASEGT. The ends were cut back, 2 bases at V and 4 bases at J, with 11 bases in the middle. The CDR3 is 14 residues long. The receptor was isolated from a human donor with non-small cell lung cancer. The chain has TRBV6-1 and TRBJ1-1, with D perhaps TRBD1 (5 bases). The sequencing sample was made of lung tumor tissue. CDR3 nucleotide sequence: TGTGCCAGCAGTGAACAGGGAGGGGTCACTGAAGCTTTCTTT. Protein: CASSEQGGVTEAFF.